These T cell receptor beta chains were read from a single sample in a study of T cell changes during pregnancy in multiple sclerosis. Only in-frame clones appear in the TCRdb table, and some are missing; sequencing was by immunoSEQ multiplex PCR. The sample lists some 44,000 clones; around 90% were seen once. This specimen consisted of CD4+ T cells from peripheral blood mononuclear cells, obtained in the second trimester of pregnancy. The source of these receptors is a female donor with multiple sclerosis, enrolled in a pregnancy study. Both conserved end residues are part of each CDR3. A D gene is named only where the DNA matches it firmly. Some rows have no size entry. The others give once, few or many, or a class for an expanded clone.

d_call: TRBD1; j_call: TRBJ2-6; clone_size: once; v_call: TRBV14; cdr3_nt: TGTGCCAGCAGCCAAGAGTCCAGGGGGCCTGGTGGGGCCAACGTCCTGACTTTC; cdr3_aa: CASSQESRGPGGANVLTF
d_call: TRBD1; j_call: TRBJ1-2; clone_size: .; v_call: TRBV6-1; cdr3_nt: TGTGCCAGCAGTGAAGCGACAGGGATCTATGGCTACACCTTC; cdr3_aa: CASSEATGIYGYTF
d_call: TRBD2; j_call: TRBJ2-7; clone_size: few; v_call: TRBV30; cdr3_nt: TGTGCCTGGAGGGTTGCGGGAGGGCCACACGAGCAGTACTTC; cdr3_aa: CAWRVAGGPHEQYF
d_call: TRBD2; j_call: TRBJ2-1; clone_size: .; v_call: TRBV29-1; cdr3_nt: TGCAGCGTCGATGGCAGCGGGAGGGTTGCGGGTGAGCAGTTCTTC; cdr3_aa: CSVDGSGRVAGEQFF
d_call: TRBD2; j_call: TRBJ2-5; clone_size: .; v_call: TRBV2; cdr3_nt: TGTGCCAGCAGTCGGGTTAGCGGGAGAGGTAGTTGGGAGACCCAGTACTTC; cdr3_aa: CASSRVSGRGSWETQYF
d_call: .; j_call: TRBJ2-1; clone_size: .; v_call: TRBV6-6; cdr3_nt: TGTGCCAGCAGCCCGCTTACTCGAAGCTCCTACAATGAGCAGTTCTTC; cdr3_aa: CASSPLTRSSYNEQFF
d_call: .; j_call: TRBJ1-5; clone_size: .; v_call: TRBV5-6; cdr3_nt: TGTGCCAGCAGCTTCGGGAGCTCATATAATCAGCCCCAGCATTTT; cdr3_aa: CASSFGSSYNQPQHF
d_call: .; j_call: TRBJ2-3; clone_size: .; v_call: TRBV6-5; cdr3_nt: TGTGCCAGCAGGACTCAAGATACGCAGTATTTT; cdr3_aa: CASRTQDTQYF
d_call: .; j_call: TRBJ2-7; clone_size: .; v_call: TRBV19; cdr3_nt: TGTGCCAGTAGCTCTAAGGGGTCCTACGAGCAGTACTTC; cdr3_aa: CASSSKGSYEQYF
d_call: TRBD1; j_call: TRBJ1-3; clone_size: .; v_call: TRBV5-1; cdr3_nt: TGCGCCAGCAGCTTGGGGGACAGGGGACAAGGAAACACCATATATTTT; cdr3_aa: CASSLGDRGQGNTIYF
d_call: .; j_call: TRBJ2-1; clone_size: .; v_call: TRBV2; cdr3_nt: TGTGCCAGCAGCCAAACGGACAGTTTAAATGAGCAGTTCTTC; cdr3_aa: CASSQTDSLNEQFF
d_call: TRBD1; j_call: TRBJ2-2; clone_size: .; v_call: TRBV9; cdr3_nt: TGTGCCAGCAGCGCTGGGACAGACACCGGGGAGCTGTTTTTT; cdr3_aa: CASSAGTDTGELFF
d_call: .; j_call: TRBJ1-4; clone_size: once; v_call: TRBV6-5; cdr3_nt: TGTGCCAGCAGTTACTCGATGGAGGGAGGAAAACTGTTTTTT; cdr3_aa: CASSYSMEGGKLFF
d_call: TRBD1; j_call: TRBJ2-3; clone_size: .; v_call: TRBV12-5; cdr3_nt: TGTGCTAGTGGTTTGTCAGGGACAGCCACAGATACGCAGTATTTT; cdr3_aa: CASGLSGTATDTQYF
d_call: .; j_call: TRBJ2-5; clone_size: .; v_call: TRBV30; cdr3_nt: TGTGCCTGGAGTGGAGGGAGAGGAGTGTCCCAAGAGACCCAGTACTTC; cdr3_aa: CAWSGGRGVSQETQYF
d_call: .; j_call: TRBJ2-3; clone_size: .; v_call: TRBV19; cdr3_nt: TGTGCCAGTAGTATCCAGGGCTACGATACGCAGTATTTT; cdr3_aa: CASSIQGYDTQYF
d_call: .; j_call: TRBJ1-1; clone_size: once; v_call: TRBV7-2; cdr3_nt: TGTGCCAGCAGCTACAGCTTGGAGGGTGTAACTGAAGCTTTCTTT; cdr3_aa: CASSYSLEGVTEAFF
d_call: .; j_call: TRBJ2-3; clone_size: .; v_call: TRBV9; cdr3_nt: TGTGCCAGCAGCGTAGCTGTCACAGGGAGCACAGATACGCAGTATTTT; cdr3_aa: CASSVAVTGSTDTQYF
d_call: TRBD2; j_call: TRBJ2-7; clone_size: .; v_call: TRBV28; cdr3_nt: TGTGCCAGCACCTCTAGCGGGAGGGCCGACTTC; cdr3_aa: CASTSSGRADF
d_call: .; j_call: TRBJ2-7; clone_size: .; v_call: TRBV10-3; cdr3_nt: TGTGCCATCAGTGAGTCGCGACAGGCCATGGGACTATCCCGTTACGAGCAGTACTTC; cdr3_aa: CAISESRQAMGLSRYEQYF
d_call: .; j_call: TRBJ1-5; clone_size: .; v_call: TRBV9; cdr3_nt: TGTGCCAGCAGCGCCGACAGTCTCAATCAGCCCCAGCATTTT; cdr3_aa: CASSADSLNQPQHF
d_call: .; j_call: TRBJ2-6; clone_size: .; v_call: TRBV7-2; cdr3_nt: TGTGCCAGCAGCTCCGGGGAAGGTGGGGCCAACGTCCTGACTTTC; cdr3_aa: CASSSGEGGANVLTF
d_call: .; j_call: TRBJ1-1; clone_size: .; v_call: TRBV5-1; cdr3_nt: TGCGCCAGCAGCTTGAGTTTGAGGAACACTGAAGCTTTCTTT; cdr3_aa: CASSLSLRNTEAFF
d_call: .; j_call: TRBJ2-7; clone_size: .; v_call: TRBV6-1; cdr3_nt: TGTGCCAGCAGTCGGAAACGGGACTACGAGCAGTACTTC; cdr3_aa: CASSRKRDYEQYF
d_call: TRBD2; j_call: TRBJ2-2; clone_size: .; v_call: TRBV10-3; cdr3_nt: TGTGCCATCAGTCAGCACCCCGGACTAGCGGGAGGTAACACCGGGGAGCTGTTTTTT; cdr3_aa: CAISQHPGLAGGNTGELFF
d_call: .; j_call: TRBJ2-4; clone_size: .; v_call: TRBV28; cdr3_nt: TGTGCCAGCAGTTTACCTGGACAATACATTCAGTACTTC; cdr3_aa: CASSLPGQYIQYF
d_call: TRBD2; j_call: TRBJ2-1; clone_size: .; v_call: TRBV7-3; cdr3_nt: TGTGCCAGCAGCTTAACGGGGGGACTAGCGGCAAGTAATGAGCAGTTCTTC; cdr3_aa: CASSLTGGLAASNEQFF
d_call: TRBD2; j_call: TRBJ2-7; clone_size: .; v_call: TRBV6-5; cdr3_nt: TGTGCCAGCAGTTACAGGACTAGCGGTCCACCCTACGAGCAGTACTTC; cdr3_aa: CASSYRTSGPPYEQYF
d_call: .; j_call: TRBJ2-7; clone_size: .; v_call: TRBV7-8; cdr3_nt: TGTGCCAGCAGCGCCCAAATCCCTCACGGAGACGAGCAGTACTTC; cdr3_aa: CASSAQIPHGDEQYF